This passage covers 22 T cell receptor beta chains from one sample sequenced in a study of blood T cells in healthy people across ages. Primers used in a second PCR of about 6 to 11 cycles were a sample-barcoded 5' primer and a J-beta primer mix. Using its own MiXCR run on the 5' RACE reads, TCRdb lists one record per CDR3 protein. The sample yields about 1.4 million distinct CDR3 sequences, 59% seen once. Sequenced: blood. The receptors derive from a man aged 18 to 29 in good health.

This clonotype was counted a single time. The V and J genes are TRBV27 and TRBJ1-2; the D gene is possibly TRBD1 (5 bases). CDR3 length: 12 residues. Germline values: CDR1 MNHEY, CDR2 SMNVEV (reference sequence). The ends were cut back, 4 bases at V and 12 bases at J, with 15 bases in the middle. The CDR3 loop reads CASSSSGAKHTF. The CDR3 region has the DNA TGTGCCAGCAGTTCCTCCGGGGCGAAGCACACCTTC.

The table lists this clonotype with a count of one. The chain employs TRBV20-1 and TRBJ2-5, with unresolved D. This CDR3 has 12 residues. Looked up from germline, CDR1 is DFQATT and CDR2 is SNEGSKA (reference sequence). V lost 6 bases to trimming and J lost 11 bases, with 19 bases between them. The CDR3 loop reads CSAQPAGNEQYF. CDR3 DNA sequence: TGCAGTGCCCAACCGGCCGGCAATGAGCAGTACTTC.

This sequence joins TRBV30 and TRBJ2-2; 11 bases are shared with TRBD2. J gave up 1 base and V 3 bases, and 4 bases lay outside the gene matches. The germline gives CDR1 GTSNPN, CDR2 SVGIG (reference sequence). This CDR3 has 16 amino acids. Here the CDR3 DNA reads TGTGCCTGGAGAGGACTAGCGGGCTTGAACACCGGGGAGCTGTTTTTT. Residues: CAWRGLAGLNTGELFF.

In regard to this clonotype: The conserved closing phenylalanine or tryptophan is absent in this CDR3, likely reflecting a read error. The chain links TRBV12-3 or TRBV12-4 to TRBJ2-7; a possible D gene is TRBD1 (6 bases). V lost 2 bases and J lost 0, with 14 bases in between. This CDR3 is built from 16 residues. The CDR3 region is CASSLNGGQSSYEQYI. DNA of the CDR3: TGTGCCAGCAGTTTAAATGGCGGACAGAGCTCCTACGAGCAGTACATC.

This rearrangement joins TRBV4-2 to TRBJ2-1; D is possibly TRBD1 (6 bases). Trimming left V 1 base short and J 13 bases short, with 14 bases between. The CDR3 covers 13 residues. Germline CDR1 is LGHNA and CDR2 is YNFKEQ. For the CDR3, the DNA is TGTGCCAGCAGCCAAGGGACAGCAGAGACCCAGTTCTTC. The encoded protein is CASSQGTAETQFF.

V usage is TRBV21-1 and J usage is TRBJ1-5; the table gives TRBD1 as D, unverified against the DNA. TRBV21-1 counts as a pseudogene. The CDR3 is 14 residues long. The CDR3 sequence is CASTRTGSNQPQHF. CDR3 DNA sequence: TGTGCCAGCACTAGGACAGGAAGCAATCAGCCCCAGCATTTT.

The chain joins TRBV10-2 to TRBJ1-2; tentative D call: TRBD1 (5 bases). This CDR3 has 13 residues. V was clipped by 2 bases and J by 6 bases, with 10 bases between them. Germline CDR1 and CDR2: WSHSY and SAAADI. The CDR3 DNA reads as TGCGCCAGCAGTGAGAAGGGGCTGAATGGCTACACCTTC. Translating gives CASSEKGLNGYTF.

In DNA, the CDR3 is TGTGCCAGCAGTGAAGGTAGCGGGGCGAGCACAGATACGCAGTATTTT. Protein: CASSEGSGASTDTQYF. The chain carries TRBV6-1 and TRBJ2-3; 8 nucleotides agree with TRBD2. J gave up 0 bases and V 1 base, and 3 bases lay outside the gene matches. The CDR3 is 16 residues long. Germline CDR1 reads MNHNS; CDR2 reads SASEGT.

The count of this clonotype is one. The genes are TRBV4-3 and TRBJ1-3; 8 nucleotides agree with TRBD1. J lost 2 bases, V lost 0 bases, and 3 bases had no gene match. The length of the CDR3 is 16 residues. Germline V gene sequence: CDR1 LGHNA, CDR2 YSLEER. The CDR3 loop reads CASSQERTGTGNTIYF. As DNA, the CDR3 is TGCGCCAGCAGCCAAGAAAGGACAGGGACTGGAAACACCATATATTTT.

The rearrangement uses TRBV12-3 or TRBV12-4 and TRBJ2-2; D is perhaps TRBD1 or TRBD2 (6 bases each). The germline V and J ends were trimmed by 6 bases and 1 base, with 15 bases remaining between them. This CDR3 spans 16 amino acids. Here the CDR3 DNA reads TGTGCCAGCAGGGGGCGGGGACACAGGAACACCGGGGAGCTGTTTTTT. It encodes CASRGRGHRNTGELFF.

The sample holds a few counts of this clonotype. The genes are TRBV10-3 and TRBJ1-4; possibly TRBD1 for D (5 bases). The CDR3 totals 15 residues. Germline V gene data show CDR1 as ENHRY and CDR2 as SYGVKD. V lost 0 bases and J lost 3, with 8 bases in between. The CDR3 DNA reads TGTGCCATCAGTGAGTCGGACACCGCTAATGAAAAACTGTTTTTT. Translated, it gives CAISESDTANEKLFF.

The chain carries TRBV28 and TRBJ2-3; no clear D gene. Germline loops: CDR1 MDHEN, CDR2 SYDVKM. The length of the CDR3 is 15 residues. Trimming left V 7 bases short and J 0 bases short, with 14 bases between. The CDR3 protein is CASNKLYTSTDTQYF. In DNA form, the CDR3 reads TGTGCCAGCAATAAACTCTACACTAGCACAGATACGCAGTATTTT.

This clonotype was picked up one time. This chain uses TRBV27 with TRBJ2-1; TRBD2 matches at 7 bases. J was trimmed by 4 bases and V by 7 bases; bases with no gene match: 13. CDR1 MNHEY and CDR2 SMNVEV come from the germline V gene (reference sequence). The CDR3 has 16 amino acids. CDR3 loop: CASTIASGNFYNEQFF. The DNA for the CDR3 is TGTGCCAGCACCATAGCCAGCGGGAATTTTTACAATGAGCAGTTCTTC.

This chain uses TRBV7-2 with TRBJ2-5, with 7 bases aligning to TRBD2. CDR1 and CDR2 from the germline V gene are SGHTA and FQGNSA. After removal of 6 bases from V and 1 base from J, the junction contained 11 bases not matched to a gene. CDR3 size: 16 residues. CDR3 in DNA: TGTGCCAGCAGTTTCTTGGGGGGGGGTTCCCAAGAGACCCAGTACTTC. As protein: CASSFLGGGSQETQYF. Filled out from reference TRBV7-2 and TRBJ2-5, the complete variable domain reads GAGVSQSPSNKVTEKGKDVELRCDPISGHTALYWYRQSLGQGLEFLIYFQGNSAPDKSGLPSDRFSAERTGGSVSTLTIQRTQQEDSAVYLCASSFLGGGSQETQYFGPGTRLLVL.

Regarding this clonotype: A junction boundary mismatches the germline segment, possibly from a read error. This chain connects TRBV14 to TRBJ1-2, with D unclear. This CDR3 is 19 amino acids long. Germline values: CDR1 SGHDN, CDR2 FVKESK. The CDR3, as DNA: TGTGCCAGCGGCCAAGGGAATGACGCCCTACCCGTAACCGATTATGGCTACACCTTC. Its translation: CASGQGNDALPVTDYGYTF.

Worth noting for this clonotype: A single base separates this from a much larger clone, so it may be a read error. In nucleotides, the CDR3 is TGCGCCAGCAGCTTGGTTTTGGCGGGAGGAGGGGGTGAGCGGTTCTTC. Protein: CASSLVLAGGGGERFF. The V call is TRBV5-1, the J call TRBJ2-1, with 8 bases that match TRBD2. This CDR3 is 16 amino acids long. Germline V gene data show CDR1 as SGHRS and CDR2 as YFSETQ.

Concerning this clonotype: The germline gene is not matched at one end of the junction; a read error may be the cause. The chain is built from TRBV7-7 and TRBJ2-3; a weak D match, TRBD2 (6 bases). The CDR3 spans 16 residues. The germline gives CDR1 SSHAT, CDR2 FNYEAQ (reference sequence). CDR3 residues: CASSLVAGPSTDTQYF. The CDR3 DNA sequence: TGTGCTAGCAGCTTAGTGGCGGGGCCCTCCACAGATACGCAGTATTTT.

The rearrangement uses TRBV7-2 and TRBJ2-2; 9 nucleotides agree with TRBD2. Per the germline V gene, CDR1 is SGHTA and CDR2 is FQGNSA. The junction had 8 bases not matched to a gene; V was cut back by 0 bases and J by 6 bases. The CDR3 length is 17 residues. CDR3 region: CASSLAGGRAFSGELFF. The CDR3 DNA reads TGTGCCAGCAGCTTAGCGGGCGGGAGGGCTTTCTCCGGGGAGCTGTTTTTT.

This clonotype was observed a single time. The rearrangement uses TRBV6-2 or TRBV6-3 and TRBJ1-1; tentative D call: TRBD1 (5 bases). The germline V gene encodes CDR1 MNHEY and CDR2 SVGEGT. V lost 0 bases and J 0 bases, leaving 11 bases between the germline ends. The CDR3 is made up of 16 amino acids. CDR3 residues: CASSYSKTVMNTEAFF. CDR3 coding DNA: TGTGCCAGCAGTTACTCGAAGACAGTTATGAACACTGAAGCTTTCTTT.

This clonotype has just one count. The CDR3 reads CASSYSGVVTEAFF. Written as DNA, the CDR3 is TGTGCCAGCAGTTACTCGGGGGTGGTAACTGAAGCTTTCTTT. The gene calls are TRBV6-5 and TRBJ1-1, with a tentative D call TRBD1 (5 bases). The germline V gene encodes CDR1 MNHEY and CDR2 SVGAGI. The CDR3 contains 14 residues. The V gene lost 0 bases and the J gene lost 5 bases, with 10 bases spanning the gap.

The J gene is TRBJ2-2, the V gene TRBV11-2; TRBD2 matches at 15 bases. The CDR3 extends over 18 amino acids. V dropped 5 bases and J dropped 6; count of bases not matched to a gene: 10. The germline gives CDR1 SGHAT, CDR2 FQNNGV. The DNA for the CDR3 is TGTGCCAGCAGCCCTCTTAAAGGGACTAGCGGGAGGTCCGGGGAGCTGTTTTTT. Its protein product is CASSPLKGTSGRSGELFF.

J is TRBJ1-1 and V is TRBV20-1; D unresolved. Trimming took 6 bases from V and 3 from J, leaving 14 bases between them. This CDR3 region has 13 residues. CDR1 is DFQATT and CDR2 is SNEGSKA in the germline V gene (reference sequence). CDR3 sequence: CSASAGQYTEAFF. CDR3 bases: TGCAGTGCCTCGGCCGGGCAATACACTGAAGCTTTCTTT.